This paragraph covers one T cell receptor (beta chain) sequence. This sample stems from a study of shared clonotypes between healthy human individuals. The V gene lost 5 bases and the J gene lost 3 bases, with 11 bases spanning the gap. Germline values: CDR1 MNHEY, CDR2 SMNVEV (reference sequence). The CDR3 totals 13 residues. Libraries were prepared by immunoSEQ multiplex PCR; TCRdb keeps only in-frame clonotypes and omits some of them. The repertoire holds about 490,000 clones, about 79% seen once, with over 10% in the top ten. What was sequenced was PBMCs. The chain has TRBV27 and TRBJ2-7, with no clear D. The TCR was taken from a woman between 40 and 55 years old in good health. Some clones in this sample may be carry-over from other donors' samples. This CDR3 reads CASSRLGYYEQYF. The CDR3 DNA sequence: TGTGCCAGCAGTAGGTTAGGATACTACGAGCAGTACTTC.